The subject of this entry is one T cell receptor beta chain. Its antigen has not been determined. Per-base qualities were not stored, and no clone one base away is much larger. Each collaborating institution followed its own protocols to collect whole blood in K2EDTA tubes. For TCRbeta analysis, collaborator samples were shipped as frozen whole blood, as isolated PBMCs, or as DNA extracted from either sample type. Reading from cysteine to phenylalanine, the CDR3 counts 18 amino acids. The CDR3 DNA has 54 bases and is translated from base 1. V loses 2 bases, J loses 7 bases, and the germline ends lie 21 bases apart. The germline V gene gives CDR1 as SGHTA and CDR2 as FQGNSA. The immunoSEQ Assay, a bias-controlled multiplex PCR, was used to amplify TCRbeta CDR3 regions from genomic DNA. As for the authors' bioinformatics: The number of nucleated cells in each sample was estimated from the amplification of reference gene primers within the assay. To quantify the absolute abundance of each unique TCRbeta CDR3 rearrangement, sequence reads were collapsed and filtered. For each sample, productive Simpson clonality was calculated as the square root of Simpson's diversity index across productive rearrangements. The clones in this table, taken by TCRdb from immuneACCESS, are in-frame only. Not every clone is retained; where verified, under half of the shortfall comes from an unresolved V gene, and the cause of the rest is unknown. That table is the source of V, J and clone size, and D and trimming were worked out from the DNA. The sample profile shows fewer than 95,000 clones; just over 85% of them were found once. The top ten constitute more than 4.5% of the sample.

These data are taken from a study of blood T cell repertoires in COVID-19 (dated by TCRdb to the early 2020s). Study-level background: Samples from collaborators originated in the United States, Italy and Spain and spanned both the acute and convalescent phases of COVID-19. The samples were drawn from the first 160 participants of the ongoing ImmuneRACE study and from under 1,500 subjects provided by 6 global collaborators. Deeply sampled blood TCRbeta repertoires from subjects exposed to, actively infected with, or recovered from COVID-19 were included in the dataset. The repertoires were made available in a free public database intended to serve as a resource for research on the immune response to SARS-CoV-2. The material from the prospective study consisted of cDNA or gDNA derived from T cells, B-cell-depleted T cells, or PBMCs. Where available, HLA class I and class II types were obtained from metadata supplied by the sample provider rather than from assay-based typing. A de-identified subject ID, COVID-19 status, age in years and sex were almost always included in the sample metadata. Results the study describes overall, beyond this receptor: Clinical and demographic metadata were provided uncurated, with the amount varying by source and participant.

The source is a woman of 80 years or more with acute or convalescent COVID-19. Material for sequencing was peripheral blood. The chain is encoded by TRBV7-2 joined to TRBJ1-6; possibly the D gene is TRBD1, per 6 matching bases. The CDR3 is CASSLTPPGPGGNSPLHF. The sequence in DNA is TGTGCCAGCAGCTTAACGCCCCCGGGGCCTGGGGGCAATTCACCCCTCCACTTT.